Below, 16 T cell receptor beta chains from the same sample are listed, as sequenced in a study of blood T cell repertoires in COVID-19. Data came from immunoSEQ multiplex PCR; TCRdb stores just in-frame clones and leaves some out. The sample shows about 71,000 clones, approximately 90% of them seen only once. The sequenced sample was peripheral blood. These receptors were collected from a young man with acute or convalescent COVID-19.

The rearrangement joins TRBV3-1 (or the pseudogene TRBV3-2) to TRBJ2-5; D is perhaps TRBD2 (5 bases). The CDR3 runs to 13 residues. Looked up from germline, CDR1 is LGHDT and CDR2 is YNNKEL (reference sequence). Trimming stripped 0 bases from V and 13 bases from J, with 15 bases between. The CDR3 DNA follows: TGTGCCAGCAGCCAAGATAGGCGGCTAGCCTTGTACTTC. This encodes CASSQDRRLALYF.

The V and J genes are TRBV11-3 and TRBJ2-1; D is perhaps TRBD2 (5 bases). V lost 5 bases and J lost 0, with 11 bases in between. The CDR3 loop spans 15 amino acids. The germline V gene has CDR1 SGHNT and CDR2 YENEEA. CDR3 bases: TGTGCCAGCAGCCCCTCGGGGAGCTCCTACAATGAGCAGTTCTTC. It codes for CASSPSGSSYNEQFF.

Of note for this clone: Other DNA sequences in the same sample also yield this CDR3. The chain uses TRBV3-1 (or the pseudogene TRBV3-2) and TRBJ1-1; 7 bases are a match to TRBD1. The CDR3 consists of 13 residues. Germline CDR1 and CDR2: LGHDT and YNNKEL (reference sequence). Trimming took 5 bases from V and 2 from J; bases not matched to a gene: 2. The CDR3: CASSNRGNTEAFF. CDR3 nucleotide sequence: TGTGCCAGCAGCAACAGGGGAAACACTGAAGCTTTCTTT.

The chain has TRBV14 and TRBJ1-4; D ambiguous. The CDR3 totals 19 residues. CDR1 and CDR2 (germline): SGHDN, FVKESK. With 1 base removed from V and 0 bases from J, the gap between germline ends came to 18 bases. CDR3 protein: CASSQAHRTGLATNEKLFF. The CDR3 DNA is TGTGCCAGCAGCCAAGCCCACCGGACCGGACTTGCAACTAATGAAAAACTGTTTTTT.

The chain employs TRBV2 and TRBJ1-2; 7 bases line up with TRBD1. Germline V gene sequence: CDR1 SNHLY, CDR2 FYNNEI. With 6 bases clipped from V and 4 bases from J, the junction kept 5 bases outside the gene matches. The CDR3 is 13 amino acids. The CDR3 DNA reads TGTGCCAGCAGACCAGACAGGGCCTATGGCTACACCTTC. This codes for CASRPDRAYGYTF.

This CDR3 is CASSLGSGRAYEQYF. The CDR3 DNA follows: TGCGCCAGCAGCTTGGGGAGCGGGAGGGCCTACGAGCAGTACTTC. The chain employs TRBV5-1 and TRBJ2-7; 10 nucleotides line up with TRBD2. CDR3 length: 15 residues. CDR1 is SGHRS and CDR2 is YFSETQ in the germline V gene. Germline trimming cut 0 bases from V and 2 bases from J; bases unmatched to any gene: 2. Looking up the rest from reference TRBV5-1 and TRBJ2-7 gives the full variable domain: KAGVTQTPRYLIKTRGQQVTLSCSPISGHRSVSWYQQTPGQGLQFLFEYFSETQRNKGNFPGRFSGRQFSNSRSEMNVSTLELGDSALYLCASSLGSGRAYEQYFGPGTRLTVT.

J is TRBJ2-7 and V is TRBV10-3; TRBD1 is a possible D gene (6 bases). Per germline, CDR1 ENHRY and CDR2 SYGVKD. The CDR3 contains 13 residues. V dropped 11 bases and J dropped 7 bases, with 21 bases sitting between them. CDR3 sequence reads: CASREGQLGEQYF. CDR3 in DNA: TGTGCCTCGAGGGAAGGACAGTTGGGTGAGCAGTACTTC.

This chain joins TRBV5-8 and TRBJ1-1, with no clear D. The CDR3 loop spans 14 amino acids. Trimming took off 2 bases at V and 11 bases at J, with 19 bases between the two ends. Germline V gives CDR1 SGHTS, CDR2 YDEGEE. CDR3 coding DNA: TGTGCCAGCAGCTTTCGACGGACTCCTCTGAAGGCTTTCTTT. Encoded protein: CASSFRRTPLKAFF.

This clone was recorded only once. This chain links TRBV7-8 with TRBJ2-3; D is possibly TRBD2 (5 bases). This CDR3 is built from 15 residues. Trimming shortened V by 5 bases and J by 2 bases, and 14 bases separated the two germline ends. Germline V gives CDR1 SGHVS, CDR2 FQNEAQ. CDR3 in amino acids: CASSGLERITDTQYF. The CDR3, as DNA: TGTGCCAGCAGCGGGCTAGAGCGGATCACAGATACGCAGTATTTT.

The rearrangement links TRBV18 to TRBJ2-5; D unclear. This CDR3 spans 14 amino acids. Germline values: CDR1 KGHSH, CDR2 LQKENI. V dropped 2 bases and J dropped 0 bases, with 7 bases sitting between them. The CDR3 DNA reads TGTGCCAGCTCACCATCGCGGAACCAAGAGACCCAGTACTTC. Its protein product is CASSPSRNQETQYF.

The gene calls are TRBV11-2 and TRBJ1-6, with D possibly being TRBD1 (5 bases). The length of the CDR3 is 14 residues. Looked up from germline, CDR1 is SGHAT and CDR2 is FQNNGV. V was cut by 1 base and J by 7 bases, with 8 bases left in between. DNA of the CDR3: TGTGCCAGCAGCTTAGGACAGCCGAATTCACCCCTCCACTTT. Residues: CASSLGQPNSPLHF.

This clone was recorded once. The chain recombines TRBV7-8 with TRBJ1-1; 10 bases agree with TRBD1. CDR1 is SGHVS and CDR2 is FQNEAQ in the germline V gene. Trimming removed 5 bases from V and 7 bases from J; junction bases left unmatched: 4. CDR3 length: 13 amino acids. DNA for the CDR3: TGTGCCAGCAGCATCGGGACAGGGGTTGAAGCTTTCTTT. Residues: CASSIGTGVEAFF.

The genes are TRBV6-1 and TRBJ2-3; TRBD2 is a possible D gene (6 bases). The V gene lost 0 bases and the J gene lost 0 bases, with 10 bases spanning the gap. The CDR3 totals 16 residues. Germline V lookup: CDR1 MNHNS, CDR2 SASEGT. The CDR3 protein is CASSEAGRTSTDTQYF. The CDR3 DNA sequence: TGTGCCAGCAGTGAAGCGGGGAGGACTAGCACAGATACGCAGTATTTT.

The chain employs TRBV12-3 or TRBV12-4 and TRBJ2-7; TRBD2 might be the D (6 bases). Between the trimmed V and J ends, which lost 6 bases and 6 bases, there was a span of 15 bases. This CDR3 contains 13 residues. The CDR3 is CASSPFAGGEQYV. The CDR3 nucleotides are TGTGCCAGCAGCCCATTCGCCGGGGGCGAGCAGTACGTC.

This chain uses TRBV3-1 (or the pseudogene TRBV3-2) with TRBJ2-3; D is ambiguous. Germline-derived CDR1 and CDR2 are LGHDT and YNNKEL (reference sequence). The CDR3 runs 15 residues. The V end was cut by 0 bases, the J end by 5 bases, with 12 bases between. The CDR3 bases are TGTGCCAGCAGCCAAGATCTTGCGTTGCTAGATACGCAGTATTTT. It translates to CASSQDLALLDTQYF.

The gene calls are TRBV28 and TRBJ1-5; 8 nucleotides line up with TRBD1. Unmatched junction bases numbered 8, after V lost 5 bases and J lost 5 bases. The V gene's germline CDR1 is MDHEN and CDR2 SYDVKM. The CDR3 totals 15 residues. The CDR3 sequence: CASSPGTGHYQPQHF. DNA of the CDR3: TGTGCCAGCAGTCCCGGGACAGGACATTATCAGCCCCAGCATTTT.